This TCR beta chain is from a study of sequential checkpoint blockade in melanoma. There are 14 residues in the CDR3. CDR1 ENHRY and CDR2 SYGVKD come from the germline V gene. The J segment lost 1 base and the V segment lost 2 bases, leaving 0 bases of the junction unmatched. Stated treatment: randomized to nivolumab then ipilimumab (arm A) or the reverse (arm B). PBMC sorting kept live CD3+CD8+ cells without CD19 or CD56. The table came from immunoSEQ multiplex PCR; TCRdb's copy has only in-frame clones and leaves some out. Of 6,000 to 7,000 clones in the sample, approximately 48% were seen once. This specimen was CD8+ T cells sorted from blood (inferred from file names), taken from a patient given nivolumab and ipilimumab in sequence. The clonotype originates from a human patient with melanoma. Some clones in this sample may be carry-over from other donors' samples. The rearrangement joins TRBV10-3 to TRBJ1-1, with 8 bases fitting TRBD1. Written as DNA, the CDR3 is TGTGCCATCAGTGAGGGACAGGGGAACACTGAAGCTTTCTTT. Protein: CAISEGQGNTEAFF.